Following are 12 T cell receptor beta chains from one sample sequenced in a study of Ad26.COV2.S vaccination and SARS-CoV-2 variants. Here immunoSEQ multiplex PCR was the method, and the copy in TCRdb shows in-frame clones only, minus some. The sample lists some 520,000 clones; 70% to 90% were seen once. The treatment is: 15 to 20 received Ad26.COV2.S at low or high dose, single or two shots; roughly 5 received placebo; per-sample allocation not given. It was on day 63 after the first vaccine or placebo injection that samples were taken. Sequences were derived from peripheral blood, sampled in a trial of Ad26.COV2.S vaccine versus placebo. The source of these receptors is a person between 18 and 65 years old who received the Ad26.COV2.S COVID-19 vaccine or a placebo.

CDR3 in DNA: TGTGCCAGCAGTGAAACCCCGGGAAACACCATATATTTT. Translation: CASSETPGNTIYF. V gene TRBV2 combines with J gene TRBJ1-3; no firm D call. The CDR3 has 13 residues. The germline V gene encodes CDR1 SNHLY and CDR2 FYNNEI. V shed 2 bases and J shed 4 bases, with 6 bases lying between them.

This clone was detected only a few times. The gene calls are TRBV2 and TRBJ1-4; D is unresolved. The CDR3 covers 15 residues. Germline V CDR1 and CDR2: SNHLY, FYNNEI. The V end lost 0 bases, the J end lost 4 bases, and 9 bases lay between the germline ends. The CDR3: CASSEARLFNEKLFF. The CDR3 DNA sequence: TGTGCCAGCAGTGAAGCTCGACTGTTTAATGAAAAACTGTTTTTT.

The CDR3 sequence is CASSIGQGGNYEQYF. CDR3 nucleotide sequence: TGTGCCAGCAGCATAGGACAGGGGGGTAACTACGAGCAGTACTTC. This chain connects TRBV7-6 to TRBJ2-7; 10 bases are a match to TRBD1. CDR3 length: 15 residues. Germline V lookup: CDR1 SGHVS, CDR2 FNYEAQ. The V segment lost 5 bases and the J segment 3 bases; nucleotides outside the gene matches: 7.

CDR3 in amino acids: CASTPDNGFQPQHF. Here the CDR3 DNA reads TGTGCCAGCACCCCCGACAACGGATTCCAGCCCCAGCATTTT. The chain carries TRBV6-2 or TRBV6-3 and TRBJ1-5; unclear D gene. Germline V lookup: CDR1 MNHEY, CDR2 SVGEGT. V was shortened by 7 bases and J by 7 bases, with 17 bases between the two germline ends. The CDR3 runs to 14 residues.

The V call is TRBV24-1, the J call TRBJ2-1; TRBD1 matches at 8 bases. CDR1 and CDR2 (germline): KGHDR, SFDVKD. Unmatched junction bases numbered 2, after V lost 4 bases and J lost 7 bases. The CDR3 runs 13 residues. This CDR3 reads CATSDHRGNEQFF. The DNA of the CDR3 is TGTGCCACCAGTGACCACAGGGGGAATGAGCAGTTCTTC.

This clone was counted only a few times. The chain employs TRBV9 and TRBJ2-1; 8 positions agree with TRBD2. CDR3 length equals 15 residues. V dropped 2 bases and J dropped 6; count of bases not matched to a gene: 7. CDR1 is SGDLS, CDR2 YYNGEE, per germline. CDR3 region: CASSVSGAGGNEQFF. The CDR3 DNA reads TGTGCCAGCAGCGTTAGCGGGGCGGGGGGCAATGAGCAGTTCTTC.

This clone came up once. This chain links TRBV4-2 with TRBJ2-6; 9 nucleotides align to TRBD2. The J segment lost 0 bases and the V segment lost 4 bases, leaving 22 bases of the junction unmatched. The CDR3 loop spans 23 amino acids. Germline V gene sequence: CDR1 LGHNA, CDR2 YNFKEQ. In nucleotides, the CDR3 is TGTGCCAGCAGCCTCTCCCGTGCGGGACTAGCCCTGGCTGGGGGCTCTGGGGCCAACGTCCTGACTTTC. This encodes CASSLSRAGLALAGGSGANVLTF.

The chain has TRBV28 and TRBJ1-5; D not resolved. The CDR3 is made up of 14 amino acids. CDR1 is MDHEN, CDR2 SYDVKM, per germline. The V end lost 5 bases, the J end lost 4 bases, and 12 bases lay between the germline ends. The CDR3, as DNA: TGTGCCAGCAGTCCCCGAGTAAGAAATCAGCCCCAGCATTTT. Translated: CASSPRVRNQPQHF.

The CDR3 DNA follows: TGTGCCTGGAGTCGCGGGAGGGCCTACGAGCAGTACTTC. It is translated as CAWSRGRAYEQYF. The chain employs TRBV30 and TRBJ2-7, with TRBD2 matching over 9 bases. Trimming cost V 2 bases and J 2 bases; bases outside gene matches: 1. CDR1 is GTSNPN, CDR2 SVGIG, per germline (reference sequence). The CDR3 is 13 residues long.

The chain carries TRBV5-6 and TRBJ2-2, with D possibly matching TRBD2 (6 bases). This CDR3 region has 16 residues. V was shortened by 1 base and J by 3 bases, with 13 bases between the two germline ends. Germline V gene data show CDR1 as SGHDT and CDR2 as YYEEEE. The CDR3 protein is CASSLYAGKDTGELFF. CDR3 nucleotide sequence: TGTGCCAGCAGCTTGTATGCGGGAAAAGACACCGGGGAGCTGTTTTTT.

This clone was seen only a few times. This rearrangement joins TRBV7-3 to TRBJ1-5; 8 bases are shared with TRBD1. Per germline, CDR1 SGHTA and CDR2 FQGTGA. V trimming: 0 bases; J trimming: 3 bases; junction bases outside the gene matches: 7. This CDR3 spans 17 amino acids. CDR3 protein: CASSLTGQGAYNQPQHF. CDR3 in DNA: TGTGCCAGCAGCTTAACCGGCCAGGGGGCTTACAATCAGCCCCAGCATTTT.

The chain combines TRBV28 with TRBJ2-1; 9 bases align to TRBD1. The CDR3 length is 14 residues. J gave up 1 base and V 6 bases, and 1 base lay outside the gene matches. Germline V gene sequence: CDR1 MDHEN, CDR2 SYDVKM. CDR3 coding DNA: TGTGCCAGCAGGGGACAGGGTTCCTACAATGAGCAGTTCTTC. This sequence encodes CASRGQGSYNEQFF.